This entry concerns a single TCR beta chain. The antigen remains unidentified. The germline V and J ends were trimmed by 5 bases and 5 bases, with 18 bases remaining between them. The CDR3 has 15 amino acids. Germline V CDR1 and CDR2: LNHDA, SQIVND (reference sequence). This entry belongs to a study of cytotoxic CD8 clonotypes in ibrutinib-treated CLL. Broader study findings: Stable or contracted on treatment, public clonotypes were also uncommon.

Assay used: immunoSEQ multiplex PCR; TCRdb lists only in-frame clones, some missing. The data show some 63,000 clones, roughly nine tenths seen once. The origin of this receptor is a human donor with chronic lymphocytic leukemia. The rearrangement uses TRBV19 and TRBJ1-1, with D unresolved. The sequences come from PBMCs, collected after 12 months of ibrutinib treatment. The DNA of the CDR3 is TGTGCCAGTAGTCCCAAACGGCGTGGAAGGACTGAAGCTTTCTTT. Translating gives CASSPKRRGRTEAFF. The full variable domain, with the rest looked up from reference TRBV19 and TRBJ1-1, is DGGITQSPKYLFRKEGQNVTLSCEQNLNHDAMYWYRQDPGQGLRLIYYSQIVNDFQKGDIAEGYSVSREKKESFPLTVTSAQKNPTAFYLCASSPKRRGRTEAFFGQGTRLTVV.